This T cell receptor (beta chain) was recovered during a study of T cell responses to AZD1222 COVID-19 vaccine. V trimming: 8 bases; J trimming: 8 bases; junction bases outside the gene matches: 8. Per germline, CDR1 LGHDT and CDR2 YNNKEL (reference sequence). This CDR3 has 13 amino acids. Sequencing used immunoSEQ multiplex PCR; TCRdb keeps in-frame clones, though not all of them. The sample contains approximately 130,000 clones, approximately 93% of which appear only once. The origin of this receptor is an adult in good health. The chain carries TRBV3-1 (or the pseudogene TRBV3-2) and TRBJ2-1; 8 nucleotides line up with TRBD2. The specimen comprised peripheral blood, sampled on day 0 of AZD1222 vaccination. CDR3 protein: CASHFGSGDEQFF. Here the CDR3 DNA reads TGTGCCAGCCACTTTGGTAGCGGGGATGAGCAGTTCTTC.